This TCR beta chain appears in the sequencing data of a study of regulatory T cells in long-lasting Graves disease. Time point indicated: newly diagnosed GD, antithyroid drugs for less than 3 months. PBMCs provided the RNA from which the TCR library was made. For TCR beta, libraries came from iRepertoire HTBI primers and Arm-PCR of CDR3 regions. TCRdb re-called the multiplex PCR reads through MiXCR, storing one row per CDR3 protein. This table holds 450,000 to 600,000 distinct CDR3 sequences, approximately 15% found once. Germline V lookup: CDR1 SNHLY, CDR2 FYNNEI. Trimming took 3 bases from V and 4 from J; bases not matched to a gene: 7. This CDR3 is built from 15 residues. This clonotype showed up many times. Separately, the same data were catalogued under a study of T cells in Graves' hyperthyroidism and ophthalmopathy.

The genes are TRBV2 and TRBJ2-7, with 9 bases fitting TRBD1. This clonotype originated in a man younger than 40 with Graves disease. Material: peripheral blood mononuclear cells (PBMCs), obtained at new diagnosis, from a patient treated with antithyroid drugs. CDR3 sequence: CASSEQDRGGYEQYF. The CDR3 DNA reads as TGTGCCAGCAGTGAGCAGGACAGGGGTGGTTACGAGCAGTACTTC.